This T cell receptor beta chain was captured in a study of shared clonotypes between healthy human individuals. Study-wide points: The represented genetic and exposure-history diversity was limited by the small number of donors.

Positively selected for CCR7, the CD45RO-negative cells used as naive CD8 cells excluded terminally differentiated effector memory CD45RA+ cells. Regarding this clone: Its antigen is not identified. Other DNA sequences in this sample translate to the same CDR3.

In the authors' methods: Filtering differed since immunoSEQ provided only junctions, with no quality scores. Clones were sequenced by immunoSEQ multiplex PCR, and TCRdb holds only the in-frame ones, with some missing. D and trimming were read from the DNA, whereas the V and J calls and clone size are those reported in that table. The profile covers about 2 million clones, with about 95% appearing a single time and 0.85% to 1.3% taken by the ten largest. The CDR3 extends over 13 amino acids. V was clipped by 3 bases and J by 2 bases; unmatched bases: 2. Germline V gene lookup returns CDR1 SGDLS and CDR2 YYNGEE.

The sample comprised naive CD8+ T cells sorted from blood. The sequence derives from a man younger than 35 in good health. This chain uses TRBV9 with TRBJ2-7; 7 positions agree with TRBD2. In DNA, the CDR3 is TGTGCCAGCAGCGCCGGGACTACCTACGAGCAGTACTTC. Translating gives CASSAGTTYEQYF.